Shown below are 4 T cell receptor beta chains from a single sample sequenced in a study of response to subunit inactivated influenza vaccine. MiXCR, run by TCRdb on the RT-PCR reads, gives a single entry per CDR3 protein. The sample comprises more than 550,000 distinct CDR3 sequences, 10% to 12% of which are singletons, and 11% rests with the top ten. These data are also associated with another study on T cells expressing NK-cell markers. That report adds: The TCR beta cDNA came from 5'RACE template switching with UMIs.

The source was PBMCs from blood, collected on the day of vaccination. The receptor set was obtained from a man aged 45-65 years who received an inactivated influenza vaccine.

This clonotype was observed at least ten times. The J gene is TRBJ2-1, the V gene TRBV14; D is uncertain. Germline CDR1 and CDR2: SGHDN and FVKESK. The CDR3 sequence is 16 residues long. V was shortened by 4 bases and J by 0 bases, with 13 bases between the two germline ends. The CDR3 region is CASSLSLYSSYNEQFF. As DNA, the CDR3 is TGTGCCAGCAGCCTTTCCCTATACAGCTCCTACAATGAGCAGTTCTTC.

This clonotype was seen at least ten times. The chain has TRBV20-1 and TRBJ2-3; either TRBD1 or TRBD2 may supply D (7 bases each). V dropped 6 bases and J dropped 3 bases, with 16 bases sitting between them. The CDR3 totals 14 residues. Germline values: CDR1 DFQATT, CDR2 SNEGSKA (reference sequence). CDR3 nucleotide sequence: TGCAGTGCCAGGGAGGGGGCGAAGACAGATACGCAGTATTTT. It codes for CSAREGAKTDTQYF.

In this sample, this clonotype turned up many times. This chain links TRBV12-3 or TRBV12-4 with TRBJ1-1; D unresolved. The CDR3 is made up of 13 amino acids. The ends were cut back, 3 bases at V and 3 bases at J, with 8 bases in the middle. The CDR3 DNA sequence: TGTGCCAGCAGTTTCAAACGATACACTGAAGCTTTCTTT. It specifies CASSFKRYTEAFF.

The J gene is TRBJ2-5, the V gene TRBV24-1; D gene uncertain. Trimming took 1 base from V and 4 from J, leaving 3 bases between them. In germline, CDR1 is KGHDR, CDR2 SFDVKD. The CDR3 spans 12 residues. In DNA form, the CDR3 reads TGTGCCACCAGTGATTTAGTAGAGACCCAGTACTTC. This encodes CATSDLVETQYF.